The 3 T cell receptor beta chains in this list originate from one sample, sequenced in a study of blood T cell repertoires in COVID-19. TCRdb's copy holds only in-frame clones and misses some; the assay was immunoSEQ multiplex PCR. The sample records about 410,000 clones, 90% being singletons. Source material: PBMCs or T cells enriched from blood (not recorded which). All receptors derive from a man aged 18-30 years who had recovered from COVID-19.

V is TRBV4-1 and J is TRBJ2-7; D is perhaps TRBD2 (5 bases). This CDR3 spans 14 amino acids. With 3 bases removed from V and 1 base from J, the gap between germline ends came to 10 bases. Per germline, CDR1 MGHRA and CDR2 YSYEKL. The CDR3 here is CASSQATTSYEQYF. In DNA form, the CDR3 reads TGCGCCAGCAGCCAGGCGACTACTTCCTACGAGCAGTACTTC.

The chain carries TRBV4-1 and TRBJ2-1, with TRBD2 identical over 11 bases. Germline values: CDR1 MGHRA, CDR2 YSYEKL. The CDR3 length is 19 residues. The V gene end was trimmed by 0 bases and the J gene end by 5 bases; junction bases not matched to a gene: 12. The CDR3 loop reads CASSQDYSGRAAGDNEQFF. CDR3 sequence (DNA): TGCGCCAGCAGCCAAGACTATAGCGGGAGGGCGGCGGGGGACAATGAGCAGTTCTTC.

The rearrangement links TRBV19 to TRBJ1-5; D is undetermined. Germline V CDR1 and CDR2: LNHDA, SQIVND (reference sequence). This CDR3 is built from 15 residues. V was clipped by 6 bases and J by 0 bases, with 12 bases between them. Written as DNA, the CDR3 is TGTGCCAGTAGGGAGAATGACCTTAGCAATCAGCCCCAGCATTTT. Amino acid sequence: CASRENDLSNQPQHF.